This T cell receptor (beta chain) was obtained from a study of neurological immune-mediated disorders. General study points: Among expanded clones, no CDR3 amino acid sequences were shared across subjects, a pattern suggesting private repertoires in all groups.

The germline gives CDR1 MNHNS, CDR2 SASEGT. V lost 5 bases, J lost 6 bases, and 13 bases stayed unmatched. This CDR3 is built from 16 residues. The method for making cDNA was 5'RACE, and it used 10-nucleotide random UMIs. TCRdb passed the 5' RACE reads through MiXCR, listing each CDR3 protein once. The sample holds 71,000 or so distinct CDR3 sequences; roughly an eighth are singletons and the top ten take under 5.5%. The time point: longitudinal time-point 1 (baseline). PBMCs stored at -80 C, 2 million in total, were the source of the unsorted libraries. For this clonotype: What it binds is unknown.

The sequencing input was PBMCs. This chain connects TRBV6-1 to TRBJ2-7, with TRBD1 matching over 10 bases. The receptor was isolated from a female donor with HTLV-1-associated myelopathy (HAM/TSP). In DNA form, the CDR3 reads TGTGCCAGCAGTAGACAGGGGGCGCTGTCTTTGGGCGAGCAGTACTTC. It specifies CASSRQGALSLGEQYF.